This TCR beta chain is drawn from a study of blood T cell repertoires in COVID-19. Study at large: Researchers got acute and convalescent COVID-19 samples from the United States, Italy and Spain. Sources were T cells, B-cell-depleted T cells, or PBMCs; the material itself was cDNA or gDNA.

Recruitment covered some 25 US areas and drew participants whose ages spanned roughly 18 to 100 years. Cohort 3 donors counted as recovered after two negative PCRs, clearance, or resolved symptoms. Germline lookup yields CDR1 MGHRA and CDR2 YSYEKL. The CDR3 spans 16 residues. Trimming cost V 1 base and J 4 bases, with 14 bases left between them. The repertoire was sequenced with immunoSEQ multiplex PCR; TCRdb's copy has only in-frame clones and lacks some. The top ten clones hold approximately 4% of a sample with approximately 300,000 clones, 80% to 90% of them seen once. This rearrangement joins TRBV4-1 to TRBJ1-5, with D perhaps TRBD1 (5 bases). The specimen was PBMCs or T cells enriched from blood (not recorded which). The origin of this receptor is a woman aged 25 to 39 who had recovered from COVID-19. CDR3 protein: CASSQVAGWVNQPQHF. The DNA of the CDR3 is TGCGCCAGCAGCCAAGTCGCAGGGTGGGTGAATCAGCCCCAGCATTTT.